This T cell receptor beta chain was recorded in a study of blood T cell repertoires in COVID-19. Study details: In each case, the material was cDNA or gDNA derived from T cells, B-cell-depleted T cells, or PBMCs.

Germline assignment: CDR1 LNHDA and CDR2 SQIVND (reference sequence). The CDR3 is 13 residues long. Trimming took 10 bases from V and 4 from J, leaving 16 bases between them. Original analysis: Amplification of reference gene primers provided the estimated nucleated cell counts. Sequenced by immunoSEQ multiplex PCR; TCRdb stores in-frame clones only, minus some. Clonal size and the V and J genes are those of that table, whereas D and trimming came from the DNA. The table records approximately 89,000 clones, more than 75% of them present only once. The V gene is TRBV19, the J gene TRBJ1-1; perhaps TRBD1 as D (6 bases). Input material: peripheral blood. The clonotype was recovered from a woman aged 70 to 79 with acute or convalescent COVID-19. Here the CDR3 DNA reads TGTGCCACCTCCTACAGGGATCGCACTGAAGCTTTCTTT. Translation: CATSYRDRTEAFF.